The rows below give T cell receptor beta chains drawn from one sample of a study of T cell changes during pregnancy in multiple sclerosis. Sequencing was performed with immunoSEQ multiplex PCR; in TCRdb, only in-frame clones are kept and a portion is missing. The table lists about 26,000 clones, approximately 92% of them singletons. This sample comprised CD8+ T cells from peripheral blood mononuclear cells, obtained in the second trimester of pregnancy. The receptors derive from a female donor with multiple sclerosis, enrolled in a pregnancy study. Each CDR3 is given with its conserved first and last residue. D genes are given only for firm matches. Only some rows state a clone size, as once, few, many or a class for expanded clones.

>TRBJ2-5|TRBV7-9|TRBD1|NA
TGTGCCAGCAGCTTAGTCTACCAGGGGGACCAGTACTTC
CASSLVYQGDQYF
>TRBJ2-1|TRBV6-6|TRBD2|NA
TGTGCCAGCAGCCAAGGACTAGCGTCCTACAATGAGCAGTTCTTC
CASSQGLASYNEQFF
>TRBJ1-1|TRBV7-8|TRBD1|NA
TGTGCCAGCAGCTCCGGACAGGGGGATACTGAAGCTTTCTTT
CASSSGQGDTEAFF
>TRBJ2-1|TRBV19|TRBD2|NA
TGTGCCAGCGGGACTAGCGGGAGCAATGAGCAGTTCTTC
CASGTSGSNEQFF
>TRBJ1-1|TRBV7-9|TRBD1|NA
TGTGCCAGCAGCTTTCCGGGACAGAAGGGCCAAGGAGCTGAAGCTTTCTTT
CASSFPGQKGQGAEAFF
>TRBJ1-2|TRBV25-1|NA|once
TGTGCCAGCAGTGAGGGCAGAGGGGGCTACACCTTC
CASSEGRGGYTF
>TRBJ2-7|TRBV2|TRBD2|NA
TGTGCCAGCAGTCTAGCGGGAGTGATTCACGAGCAGTACTTC
CASSLAGVIHEQYF
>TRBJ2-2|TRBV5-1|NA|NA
TGCGCCAGCAGCCCCCCCGCCGGGGAGCTGTTTTTT
CASSPPAGELFF
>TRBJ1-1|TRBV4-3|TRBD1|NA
TGCGCCAGCAGCCAAGATAGGGACAGGGGCCTTGAAGCTTTCTTT
CASSQDRDRGLEAFF
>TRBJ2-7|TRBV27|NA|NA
TGTGCCAGCAGGTCGGGAGTTTTCCCCTACGAGCAGTACTTC
CASRSGVFPYEQYF
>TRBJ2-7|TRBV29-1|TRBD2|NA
TGCAGCGTTGAAAAGACTAGCGAGGGCTACGAGCAGTACTTC
CSVEKTSEGYEQYF
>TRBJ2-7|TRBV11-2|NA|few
TGTGCCAGCAGCTTAATCAGTCGCGAGCAGTACTTC
CASSLISREQYF
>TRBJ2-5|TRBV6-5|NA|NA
TGTGCCAGCAGTTGGGGCGACAGCTTCCAAGAGACCCAGTACTTC
CASSWGDSFQETQYF
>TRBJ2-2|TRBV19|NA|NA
TGTGCCAGTAGTATGGTACCGAAGAGCACCGGGGAGCTGTTTTTT
CASSMVPKSTGELFF
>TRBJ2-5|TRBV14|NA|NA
TGTGCCAGCAGCCCCCAGGGTATCCAACAGACCCAGTACTTC
CASSPQGIQQTQYF
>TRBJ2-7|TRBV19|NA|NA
TGTGCCAGTAGTATGCGACGGGATAGGTCCTACGAGCAGTACTTC
CASSMRRDRSYEQYF
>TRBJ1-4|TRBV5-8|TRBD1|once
TGTGCCAGCAGCTTGGCTATTTGGACAGGGAATGAAAAACTGTTTTTT
CASSLAIWTGNEKLFF
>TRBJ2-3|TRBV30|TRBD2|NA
TGTGCCTGGACTAGCGGGGCAGGGGCAGATACGCAGTATTTT
CAWTSGAGADTQYF
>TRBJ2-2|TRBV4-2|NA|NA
TGTGCCAGCAGCCTCTTTACCGGGGAGCTGTTTTTT
CASSLFTGELFF
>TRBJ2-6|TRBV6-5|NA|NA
TGTGCCAGCAGTCGACAGGTCTCTGGGGCCAACGTCCTGACTTTC
CASSRQVSGANVLTF
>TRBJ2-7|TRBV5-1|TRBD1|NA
TGCGCCAGCAGCTCACCGGGACAGGGGGTGAGGGAGCAGTACTTC
CASSSPGQGVREQYF
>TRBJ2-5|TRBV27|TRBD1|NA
TGTGCCAGCAGTACCCGGGACAGGGTTCAAGAGACCCAGTACTTC
CASSTRDRVQETQYF
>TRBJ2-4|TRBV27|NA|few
TGTGCCAGCAGGAGCGGGACACCCCTAGCCAAAAACATTCAGTACTTC
CASRSGTPLAKNIQYF
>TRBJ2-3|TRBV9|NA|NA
TGTGCCAGCAGCGTAGGGAGCGGCATCGGCACAGATACGCAGTATTTT
CASSVGSGIGTDTQYF
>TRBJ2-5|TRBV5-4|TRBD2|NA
TGTGCCAGCAGCTTGTCGAGCGGGAGCCAAGAGACCCAGTACTTC
CASSLSSGSQETQYF
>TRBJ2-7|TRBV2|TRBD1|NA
TGTGCCAGCAGTGACTCGAGGCAGGGGGCTTACGAGCAGTACTTC
CASSDSRQGAYEQYF
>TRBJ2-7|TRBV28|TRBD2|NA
TGTGCCAGCAGTGTGGCGGGAGCCCCTTCCTACGAGCAGTACTTC
CASSVAGAPSYEQYF
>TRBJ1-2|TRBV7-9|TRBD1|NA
TGTGCCAGCAGTACCGGGACAGGGGTAGGCTACACCTTC
CASSTGTGVGYTF
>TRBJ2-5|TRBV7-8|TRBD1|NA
TGTGCCAGCAGCTTGCAGGGGGCAGTTGCCAGTGAGACCCAGTACTTC
CASSLQGAVASETQYF
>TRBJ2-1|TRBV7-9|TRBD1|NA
TGTGCCAGCAGGCTCCTTACAGGGGGCCACAATGAGCAGTTCTTC
CASRLLTGGHNEQFF
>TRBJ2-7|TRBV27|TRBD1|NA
TGTGCCAGCAGTCGGACAGGGGAGGCCTACGAGCAGTACTTC
CASSRTGEAYEQYF
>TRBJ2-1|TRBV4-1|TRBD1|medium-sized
TGCGCCAGCAGCCAAGAAAGATGGGACAGAAGGCGAGAGGGGCAGTTCTTC
CASSQERWDRRREGQFF
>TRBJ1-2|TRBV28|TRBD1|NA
TGTGCCAGCAGCCGATCGGGACAGGGGGCTCGGGGCTACACCTTC
CASSRSGQGARGYTF
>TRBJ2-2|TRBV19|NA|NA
TGTGCCACCAGAAACGGCAGGGAGGAGGCCGGGGAGCTGTTTTTT
CATRNGREEAGELFF
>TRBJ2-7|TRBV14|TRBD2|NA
TGTGCCAGCAACCAAGCGGGAGACGGGAACGAGCAGTACTTC
CASNQAGDGNEQYF
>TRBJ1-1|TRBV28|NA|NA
TGTGCCAGCAGTTTGGGGGGGAACACTGAAGCTTTCTTT
CASSLGGNTEAFF
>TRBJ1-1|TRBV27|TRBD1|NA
TGTGCCAGCAGAAAAGGGGGCGCGGACACTGAAGCTTTCTTT
CASRKGGADTEAFF
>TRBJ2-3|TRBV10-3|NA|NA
TGTGCCATACTAGCTCCTAGCACAGATACGCAGTATTTT
CAILAPSTDTQYF
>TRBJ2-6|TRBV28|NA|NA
TGTGCCACCCATCGCACTTCTGGGGCCAACGTCCTGACTTTC
CATHRTSGANVLTF
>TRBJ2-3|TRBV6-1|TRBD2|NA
TGTGCCAGCAGTGAATTGGTGGGGGGACTAGCCCCAGATACGCAGTATTTT
CASSELVGGLAPDTQYF
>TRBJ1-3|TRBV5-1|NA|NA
TGCGCCAGCAGCCGAACTCCTCACTCTGGAAACACCATATATTTT
CASSRTPHSGNTIYF
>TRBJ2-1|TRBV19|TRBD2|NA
TGTGCCAGTACCCATCTAGCGGGGGGTTACAATGAGCAGTTCTTC
CASTHLAGGYNEQFF
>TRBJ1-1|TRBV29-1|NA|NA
TGCAGCGTTGAATCTAGGAGCAGGACAGAATTCATGAACACTGAAGCTTTCTTT
CSVESRSRTEFMNTEAFF
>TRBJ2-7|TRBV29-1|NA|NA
TGCAGCGTTGACGGGGTGTCGGGGGAGCCCTCCTACGAGCAGTACTTC
CSVDGVSGEPSYEQYF
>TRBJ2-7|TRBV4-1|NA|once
TGCGCCAGCAGCCAAGATAGCGGCACTCCCTCCTACGAGCAGTACTTC
CASSQDSGTPSYEQYF
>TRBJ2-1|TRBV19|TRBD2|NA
TGTGCCAGTAAATTAACTAGCGGAAGCTCCTACAATGAGCAGTTCTTC
CASKLTSGSSYNEQFF
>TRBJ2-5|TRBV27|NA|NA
TGTGCCAGCGCCAGGACAGCGAACGGTCAAGAGACCCAGTACTTC
CASARTANGQETQYF
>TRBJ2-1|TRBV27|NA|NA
TGTGCCAGCAGTCCTTTGAGCGCCAATGAGCAGTTCTTC
CASSPLSANEQFF